These 32 T cell receptor beta chains originate from one sample sequenced in a study of cytomegalovirus exposure and HLA in healthy donors. PCR was performed using 60 Vbeta and 13 Jbeta primers. TCRdb's table, derived via immunoSEQ multiplex PCR, lists solely in-frame clones and lacks some. The top ten clones hold 0.75% to 0.95% of a sample with some 150,000 clones, around 85% of them seen once. Sequenced material: PBMCs. Every receptor here comes from a woman in her 30s in good health and CMV-seronegative.

The chain carries TRBV6-5 and TRBJ2-7; 7 bases are shared with TRBD1. Germline lookup yields CDR1 MNHEY and CDR2 SVGAGI. This CDR3 is built from 14 residues. After removal of 6 bases from V and 7 bases from J, the junction contained 12 bases not matched to a gene. The CDR3 here is CASRSVGQRFEQYF. DNA for the CDR3: TGTGCCAGCAGGTCCGTGGGACAGCGTTTTGAGCAGTACTTC.

The rearrangement joins TRBV7-9 to TRBJ2-1; a weak D match, TRBD2 (5 bases). The CDR3 extends over 15 amino acids. Germline V gene lookup returns CDR1 SEHNR and CDR2 FQNEAQ (reference sequence). V was clipped by 6 bases and J by 4 bases, with 16 bases between them. Here the CDR3 reads CASSSGLSTYNEQFF. The CDR3 nucleotides read TGTGCCAGCAGTTCCGGACTGTCTACATACAATGAGCAGTTCTTC.

This chain joins TRBV28 and TRBJ1-2; D uncertain. The germline CDR1 and CDR2 sequences are MDHEN and SYDVKM. V was trimmed by 2 bases and J by 4 bases, leaving 11 bases between them. The CDR3 is 14 residues long. The CDR3 reads CASSLGRATYGYTF. In DNA form, the CDR3 reads TGTGCCAGCAGTTTAGGGAGGGCGACCTATGGCTACACCTTC.

The genes are TRBV4-2 and TRBJ1-1; D may be TRBD1 (6 bases). Germline V gene data show CDR1 as LGHNA and CDR2 as YNFKEQ. Trimming shortened V by 0 bases and J by 5 bases, and 16 bases separated the two germline ends. The CDR3 has 16 residues. The CDR3 bases are TGTGCCAGCAGCCAAGACCCGACAGCTACAGGGACTGAAGCTTTCTTT. It translates to CASSQDPTATGTEAFF.

This clone occurred once. V usage is TRBV5-1 and J usage is TRBJ2-7, with unresolved D. Germline-derived CDR1 and CDR2 are SGHRS and YFSETQ. Trimming stripped 0 bases from V and 2 bases from J, with 9 bases between. The CDR3 contains 14 residues. CDR3: CASSLAQVPYEQYF. CDR3 DNA sequence: TGCGCCAGCAGCTTGGCCCAGGTACCCTACGAGCAGTACTTC.

This chain connects TRBV27 to TRBJ1-5; 9 bases agree with TRBD1. Germline V gene data show CDR1 as MNHEY and CDR2 as SMNVEV (reference sequence). The CDR3 spans 19 residues. V was pared by 3 bases and J by 1 base, with 13 bases of the junction left unmatched. The CDR3 here is CASSLYPGQGGGSNQPQHF. CDR3 bases: TGTGCCAGCAGTTTGTATCCGGGACAGGGAGGTGGGAGCAATCAGCCCCAGCATTTT.

This chain joins TRBV27 and TRBJ2-7; no clear D gene. The V end was cut by 6 bases, the J end by 7 bases, with 16 bases between. The length of the CDR3 is 13 residues. Germline values: CDR1 MNHEY, CDR2 SMNVEV (reference sequence). The CDR3 loop is CASRERLLYEQYF. The CDR3 region has the DNA TGTGCCAGCAGGGAGCGCCTCCTTTATGAGCAGTACTTC.

This rearrangement joins TRBV7-2 to TRBJ2-3; the match to TRBD2 covers 8 bases. The CDR3 contains 17 residues. CDR1 and CDR2 from the germline V gene are SGHTA and FQGNSA. Trimming took 5 bases from V and 0 from J; bases not matched to a gene: 10. CDR3 DNA: TGTGCCAGCAGCCCTCGGACTAGCTTCGTCAGCACAGATACGCAGTATTTT. Translating gives CASSPRTSFVSTDTQYF.

The J gene is TRBJ2-7, the V gene TRBV7-2, with D tentatively TRBD1 (5 bases). The CDR3 has 18 residues. The V and J ends lost 5 bases and 1 base respectively, with 24 bases between them. The germline V gene has CDR1 SGHTA and CDR2 FQGNSA. CDR3 coding DNA: TGTGCCAGCAGCGTACTGAAAGCTCTCAGGGATGGGTCCTACGAGCAGTACTTC. This codes for CASSVLKALRDGSYEQYF.

This chain joins TRBV28 and TRBJ1-4; the match to TRBD1 covers 9 bases. Germline V lookup: CDR1 MDHEN, CDR2 SYDVKM. Unmatched junction bases numbered 7, after V lost 5 bases and J lost 0 bases. CDR3 length equals 17 residues. The CDR3: CASSAPGQGATNEKLFF. CDR3 coding DNA: TGTGCCAGCAGTGCCCCGGGACAGGGAGCAACTAATGAAAAACTGTTTTTT.

The J gene is TRBJ2-7, the V gene TRBV18; 15 bases line up with TRBD2. The CDR3 sequence is 18 residues long. J was trimmed by 5 bases and V by 3 bases; bases with no gene match: 11. Germline V gives CDR1 KGHSH, CDR2 LQKENI. CDR3 DNA: TGTGCCAGCTCACCTCGGACGGGGGGACTAGCGGGAGGCGACGAGCAGTACTTC. This gives the protein CASSPRTGGLAGGDEQYF.

The chain carries TRBV5-6 and TRBJ2-2, with 15 bases fitting TRBD2. CDR1 SGHDT and CDR2 YYEEEE come from the germline V gene. Losses at the gene ends were 3 bases for V and 3 bases for J; bases not matched to a gene: 3. There are 17 residues in the CDR3. This CDR3 is CASSWGLAGGDTGELFF. CDR3 coding DNA: TGTGCCAGCAGCTGGGGACTAGCGGGGGGAGACACCGGGGAGCTGTTTTTT.

The genes are TRBV9 and TRBJ1-4; 7 bases match TRBD1. V lost 4 bases and J lost 1; bases outside the gene matches: 19. From germline, CDR1 is SGDLS and CDR2 YYNGEE. CDR3 size: 20 residues. Written as DNA, the CDR3 is TGTGCCAGCAGCTCAAGTCCGGGACAGAGGGGCGTTGGAACTAATGAAAAACTGTTTTTT. It yields the protein CASSSSPGQRGVGTNEKLFF.

This clone occurred once. This chain uses TRBV15 with TRBJ1-2, with no clear D. The germline CDR1 and CDR2 sequences are LNHNV and YYDKDF (reference sequence). The CDR3 contains 13 residues. Trimming pared 0 bases from V and 4 bases from J, leaving 6 bases between. CDR3 in amino acids: CATSRDQAYGYTF. The DNA for the CDR3 is TGTGCCACCAGCAGAGATCAGGCCTATGGCTACACCTTC.

The rearrangement links TRBV6-5 to TRBJ2-7, with 9 bases identical to TRBD1. V shed 4 bases, J shed 7 bases, and the junction held 8 bases outside the gene matches. The CDR3 extends over 14 amino acids. CDR1 is MNHEY, CDR2 SVGAGI, per germline. The CDR3 DNA sequence: TGTGCCAGCAGTTTTATGACAGGGGGGAGGGAGCAGTACTTC. Translated, it gives CASSFMTGGREQYF.

In this sample, this clone turned up a few times. The CDR3 DNA follows: TGTGCCAGCAGCAAGGGACAGGGGCTCTACGAGCAGTACTTC. It is translated as CASSKGQGLYEQYF. V and J are TRBV9 and TRBJ2-7; 10 bases agree with TRBD1. Trimming at V came to 4 bases and at J to 3 bases, leaving 4 bases not matched to a gene. Germline values: CDR1 SGDLS, CDR2 YYNGEE. This CDR3 spans 14 amino acids.

The chain joins TRBV15 to TRBJ1-1, with 8 bases that match TRBD1. The CDR3 is 17 amino acids. The V gene's germline CDR1 is LNHNV and CDR2 YYDKDF (reference sequence). Losses at the gene ends were 5 bases for V and 1 base for J; bases not matched to a gene: 12. The CDR3 loop is CATSPTGGGMANTEAFF. CDR3 nucleotides: TGTGCCACCAGCCCCACAGGGGGGGGGATGGCGAACACTGAAGCTTTCTTT. Supplemented by reference TRBV15 and TRBJ1-1, the full variable domain reads DAMVIQNPRYQVTQFGKPVTLSCSQTLNHNVMYWYQQKSSQAPKLLFHYYDKDFNNEADTPDNFQSRRPNTSFCFLDIRSPGLGDTAMYLCATSPTGGGMANTEAFFGQGTRLTVV.

The chain uses TRBV19 and TRBJ1-5; 8 positions agree with TRBD1. This CDR3 spans 17 amino acids. Germline V gene sequence: CDR1 LNHDA, CDR2 SQIVND (reference sequence). V lost 6 bases and J lost 4; bases outside the gene matches: 14. CDR3 in amino acids: CASSTPDRGQENQPQHF. The CDR3 DNA follows: TGTGCCAGTAGCACCCCCGATAGGGGACAGGAAAATCAGCCCCAGCATTTT.

The chain joins TRBV7-2 to TRBJ1-2, with 10 bases aligning to TRBD1. The germline gives CDR1 SGHTA, CDR2 FQGNSA. The V segment lost 5 bases and the J segment 7 bases; nucleotides outside the gene matches: 7. The CDR3 runs to 14 residues. As DNA, the CDR3 is TGTGCCAGCAGCAAAGACAGGGGGCGGAGTGGCTACACCTTC. Amino acid sequence: CASSKDRGRSGYTF.

V and J are TRBV7-2 and TRBJ1-1; tentative D call: TRBD1 (5 bases). CDR1 SGHTA and CDR2 FQGNSA come from the germline V gene. This CDR3 spans 14 amino acids. The V end lost 3 bases, the J end lost 4 bases, and 12 bases lay between the germline ends. In nucleotides, the CDR3 is TGTGCCAGCAGCTTGGGCCGGGGGTTCACTGAAGCTTTCTTT. Residues: CASSLGRGFTEAFF.

The chain joins TRBV28 to TRBJ2-1; TRBD1 agrees at 10 bases. The trim removed 2 bases at V and 8 bases at J, leaving 9 bases unmatched. The CDR3 runs 16 residues. The germline V gene encodes CDR1 MDHEN and CDR2 SYDVKM. CDR3 bases: TGTGCCAGCAGTTTAGGGGCCGGGACAGGGGAGCATGAGCAGTTCTTC. Its translation: CASSLGAGTGEHEQFF.

The chain couples TRBV2 to TRBJ1-5; D is perhaps TRBD1 (6 bases). Between the trimmed V and J ends, which lost 6 bases and 2 bases, there was a span of 8 bases. The CDR3 spans 13 residues. Germline V lookup: CDR1 SNHLY, CDR2 FYNNEI. The CDR3 loop is CASRDRGNQPQHF. CDR3 coding DNA: TGTGCCAGCAGGGACAGAGGCAATCAGCCCCAGCATTTT.

The rearrangement links TRBV6-5 to TRBJ2-1; possible D gene TRBD2, 5 bases. Germline V gives CDR1 MNHEY, CDR2 SVGAGI. V lost 6 bases to trimming and J lost 2 bases, with 8 bases between them. This CDR3 has 13 amino acids. CDR3 bases: TGTGCCAGCAGCCGGGATCCCTACAATGAGCAGTTCTTC. Protein product: CASSRDPYNEQFF.

The chain couples TRBV28 to TRBJ2-2; D is possibly TRBD2 (5 bases). V lost 1 base, J lost 7 bases, and 13 bases lay in between. This CDR3 spans 15 amino acids. CDR1 and CDR2 (germline): MDHEN, SYDVKM. CDR3 sequence reads: CASSLSSGWYGELFF. CDR3 DNA: TGTGCCAGCAGTTTATCCAGCGGATGGTACGGGGAGCTGTTTTTT.

The V and J genes are TRBV19 and TRBJ2-7; D is unresolved. This CDR3 is built from 13 residues. Germline V CDR1 and CDR2: LNHDA, SQIVND (reference sequence). Trimming removed 5 bases from V and 2 bases from J, with 10 bases in between. As DNA, the CDR3 is TGTGCCAGTAGTCGGGTAGCTGCCTACGAGCAGTACTTC. It translates to CASSRVAAYEQYF.

The V call is TRBV7-2, the J call TRBJ2-7; D is ambiguous. Trimming cost V 7 bases and J 4 bases, with 17 bases left between them. The germline CDR1 and CDR2 sequences are SGHTA and FQGNSA. The CDR3 is 14 amino acids. This CDR3 is CASKKWAENYEQYF. The CDR3, as DNA: TGTGCCAGCAAAAAGTGGGCAGAAAATTACGAGCAGTACTTC.

V gene TRBV14 combines with J gene TRBJ1-1; D is ambiguous. This CDR3 has 13 residues. V lost 4 bases and J 5 bases, leaving 11 bases between the germline ends. Germline CDR1 reads SGHDN; CDR2 reads FVKESK. The CDR3 region has the DNA TGTGCCAGCAGCCTAAGCGCGCAAACTGAAGCTTTCTTT. The encoded protein is CASSLSAQTEAFF.

The chain has TRBV5-6 and TRBJ1-6; a possible D gene is TRBD1 (6 bases). The length of the CDR3 is 17 residues. Germline values: CDR1 SGHDT, CDR2 YYEEEE. V shed 4 bases and J shed 8 bases, with 22 bases lying between them. CDR3 protein: CASSPRRGGKQDSPLHF. The CDR3 DNA follows: TGTGCCAGCAGCCCGCGCCGCGGGGGCAAACAAGATTCACCCCTCCACTTT.

The rearrangement uses TRBV27 and TRBJ1-1, with D hard to call. CDR1 MNHEY and CDR2 SMNVEV come from the germline V gene (reference sequence). Trimming stripped 5 bases from V and 8 bases from J, with 15 bases between. The CDR3 totals 13 residues. The CDR3 loop reads CASSLGGRREAFF. CDR3 DNA sequence: TGTGCCAGCAGTCTGGGTGGGAGGAGGGAAGCTTTCTTT.

V and J are TRBV9 and TRBJ2-1; 15 bases are shared with TRBD2. Germline V CDR1 and CDR2: SGDLS, YYNGEE. The CDR3 totals 18 residues. Trimming removed 3 bases from V and 0 bases from J; junction bases left unmatched: 4. The CDR3 here is CASSGPGLAGGSYNEQFF. Here the CDR3 DNA reads TGTGCCAGCAGCGGCCCGGGACTAGCGGGGGGCTCCTACAATGAGCAGTTCTTC.

This chain connects TRBV7-9 to TRBJ1-2; 7 nucleotides line up with TRBD1. Losses at the gene ends were 5 bases for V and 0 bases for J; bases not matched to a gene: 12. CDR1 and CDR2 from the germline V gene are SEHNR and FQNEAQ (reference sequence). CDR3 length: 17 residues. Here the CDR3 DNA reads TGTGCCAGCAGCCTCAACCGACAGGGAGAAGCTAACTATGGCTACACCTTC. It specifies CASSLNRQGEANYGYTF.

Written as DNA, the CDR3 is TGCGCCAGCAGCTTGGACATGTGGGGAGCTAATGAAAAACTGTTTTTT. It is translated as CASSLDMWGANEKLFF. This chain joins TRBV5-1 and TRBJ1-4; D unresolved. Per germline, CDR1 SGHRS and CDR2 YFSETQ. The CDR3 is made up of 16 amino acids. V was shortened by 0 bases and J by 3 bases, with 12 bases between the two germline ends.